This T cell receptor beta chain comes out of a study of cytomegalovirus exposure and HLA in healthy donors. On the study more broadly: As released early, the data held about 85 million unique TCRs from HLA-typed donors.

This clone was counted a few times. Both 60 Vbeta primers and 13 Jbeta primers went into the PCR. TCRdb's table, derived via immunoSEQ multiplex PCR, lists solely in-frame clones and lacks some. Of over 100,000 clones in the sample, over 60% were seen once. Unmatched junction bases numbered 5, after V lost 5 bases and J lost 9 bases. This CDR3 is built from 15 residues. Germline CDR1 is SGHVS and CDR2 is FNYEAQ. The clonotype comes from a woman between 35 and 50 years old in good health and CMV-seropositive. Material for sequencing was PBMCs. The chain is built from TRBV7-6 and TRBJ2-1; 15 bases align to TRBD2. In nucleotides, the CDR3 is TGTGCCAGCAGCGGACTAGCGGGAGGGCGGGGTGAGCAGTTCTTC. Translation: CASSGLAGGRGEQFF.